The rows below give T cell receptor beta chains drawn from one sample of a study of blood T cell repertoires in COVID-19. Profiling relied on immunoSEQ multiplex PCR, and the TCRdb table lists in-frame clones only, not all of them. The table shows approximately 220,000 clones, with about 80% occurring only once. Sequenced: peripheral blood. Every receptor here comes from a woman younger than 45 who had recovered from COVID-19. Each CDR3 is given with its conserved first and last residue. Each record gives: CDR3 protein, V gene.

CDR3 protein: CASSLAGANYGYTF
V gene: TRBV5-1

CDR3 protein: CASSFREGSGYEQYF
V gene: TRBV27

CDR3 protein: CASSQSQPRRDSQNQPQHF
V gene: TRBV23-1

CDR3 protein: CASSDDRSTDTQYF
V gene: TRBV2

CDR3 protein: CASSPGVGSNTGELFF
V gene: TRBV5-1

CDR3 protein: CASSFGNQPQHF
V gene: TRBV28

CDR3 protein: CATSRDEWHTLTDPQETQYF
V gene: TRBV15

CDR3 protein: CASSSKWTGDYGYTF
V gene: TRBV27

CDR3 protein: CASSRDSSGNTIYF
V gene: TRBV7-3

CDR3 protein: CASSRERVTQETQYF
V gene: TRBV18

CDR3 protein: CASSAQGPGIPYEQYF
V gene: TRBV7-9

CDR3 protein: CASSQRESRPSSGNTIYF
V gene: TRBV18

CDR3 protein: CASSSGLEEGNLGRSTGELFF
V gene: TRBV7-6

CDR3 protein: CATSDPSESSYNEQFF
V gene: TRBV24-1

CDR3 protein: CASSFYNRGGYTF
V gene: TRBV28

CDR3 protein: CASSDRTDGETQYF
V gene: TRBV2

CDR3 protein: CARSPFYEQYF
V gene: TRBV5-3

CDR3 protein: CASSPVGAGGPYEQYF
V gene: TRBV27

CDR3 protein: CASSLFSGRAGDTQYF
V gene: TRBV7-3

CDR3 protein: CASSASGRGHTGELFF
V gene: TRBV9

CDR3 protein: CASSNRLAGGVHNEQFF
V gene: TRBV27

CDR3 protein: CASSPGQGATYGYTF
V gene: TRBV18

CDR3 protein: CASSYYYRNTGELFF
V gene: TRBV6-8

CDR3 protein: CASSPTRQGIWYGYTF
V gene: TRBV11-2

CDR3 protein: CASSQEYWTGELFF
V gene: TRBV4-2

CDR3 protein: CARSTGNQPQHF
V gene: TRBV28

CDR3 protein: CASSLRRGPPWNSPLHF
V gene: TRBV5-6

CDR3 protein: CASSLGSYNEQFF
V gene: TRBV11-3